This T cell receptor (beta chain) was recovered during a study of memory CD4+ T cells and cytomegalovirus serostatus. The sort gate was single viable CD3+CD4+CD8-CD45RO+ cells for memory CD4+ T cells. V was trimmed by 8 bases and J by 7 bases, leaving 23 bases between them. Per germline, CDR1 MNHEY and CDR2 SVGAGI. The CDR3 has 15 residues. Libraries were prepared by immunoSEQ multiplex PCR; TCRdb keeps only in-frame clonotypes and omits some of them. This sample carries about 64,000 clones, around 77% of them seen once, and the ten largest clones take about 0.9%. Sequenced sample: memory CD4+ T cells from blood. The chain carries TRBV6-5 and TRBJ2-5, with D perhaps TRBD1 or TRBD2 (5 bases each). The source is an adult in good health and CMV-seronegative. CDR3 sequence reads: CASQPTRRGSRTQYF. CDR3 nucleotide sequence: TGTGCCAGCCAACCTACCCGACGGGGCTCGAGGACCCAGTACTTC.